The 31 T cell receptor beta chains presented below share a single source sample, sequenced in a study of lymphopenia after photon versus proton radiotherapy. The assay was immunoSEQ multiplex PCR, and TCRdb's table has in-frame clones only and misses some. Here the sample spans around 64,000 clones, about nine tenths being singletons. The specimen comprised peripheral blood, sampled from a patient treated with photon-based radiotherapy. These receptor sequences come from a woman between 40 and 50 years old with cholangiocarcinoma.

The gene calls are TRBV16 and TRBJ1-4; D is ambiguous. Deletions cut 4 bases from V and 5 bases from J, with 14 bases between. The CDR3 is 15 residues long. Per germline, CDR1 KGHSY and CDR2 FQNENV. This CDR3 is CASSPSEYLNEKLFF. In DNA form, the CDR3 reads TGTGCCAGCAGCCCTTCTGAGTACCTGAATGAAAAACTGTTTTTT.

The genes are TRBV4-2 and TRBJ2-2; 13 bases fit TRBD2. CDR3 length: 17 residues. V shed 1 base, J shed 3 bases, and the junction held 2 bases outside the gene matches. Germline V gene data show CDR1 as LGHNA and CDR2 as YNFKEQ. The CDR3 region is CASSQGTSGSYTGELFF. As DNA, the CDR3 is TGTGCCAGCAGCCAAGGGACTAGCGGGAGTTACACCGGGGAGCTGTTTTTT.

The genes are TRBV6-5 and TRBJ1-1; D is unresolved. Germline V gives CDR1 MNHEY, CDR2 SVGAGI. V lost 8 bases and J 4 bases, leaving 14 bases between the germline ends. There are 13 residues in the CDR3. For the CDR3, the DNA is TGTGCCAGCCAAGGTGCGTTCGGCACTGAAGCTTTCTTT. It encodes CASQGAFGTEAFF.

The chain combines TRBV28 with TRBJ2-7, with no clear D. The CDR3 consists of 16 residues. V lost 3 bases to trimming and J lost 2 bases, with 17 bases between them. Germline V lookup: CDR1 MDHEN, CDR2 SYDVKM. The CDR3 nucleotides are TGTGCCAGCAGTTTGGTTCCGGAGATAAGCGCCTACGAGCAGTACTTC. It encodes CASSLVPEISAYEQYF.

In this sample, this clone turned up a few times. This chain uses TRBV6-5 with TRBJ2-7, with TRBD1 as a possible D gene (5 bases). Trimming stripped 6 bases from V and 0 bases from J, with 12 bases between. CDR3 length: 14 residues. CDR1 MNHEY and CDR2 SVGAGI come from the germline V gene. The CDR3, as DNA: TGTGCCAGCAGCGTGACAGTGACCTCCTACGAGCAGTACTTC. Its translation is CASSVTVTSYEQYF.

The chain is built from TRBV19 and TRBJ1-5; D possibly corresponds to TRBD1 (6 bases). The CDR3 has 15 amino acids. The V gene's germline CDR1 is LNHDA and CDR2 SQIVND (reference sequence). Between the trimmed V and J ends, which lost 7 bases and 0 bases, there was a span of 13 bases. The CDR3 loop is CASNFDRNSNQPQHF. As DNA, the CDR3 is TGTGCCAGTAACTTTGACAGGAATAGCAATCAGCCCCAGCATTTT.

The chain recombines TRBV28 with TRBJ2-3; D tentatively reads TRBD1 or TRBD2 (5 bases each). Trimming shortened V by 3 bases and J by 0 bases, and 13 bases separated the two germline ends. The CDR3 has 16 amino acids. The V gene's germline CDR1 is MDHEN and CDR2 SYDVKM. DNA of the CDR3: TGTGCCAGCAGTTTGGGGACCCACGGGAGCACAGATACGCAGTATTTT. It yields the protein CASSLGTHGSTDTQYF.

V and J are TRBV7-9 and TRBJ2-5; 13 nucleotides line up with TRBD2. The CDR3 runs to 16 residues. Germline CDR1 and CDR2: SEHNR and FQNEAQ (reference sequence). V shed 5 bases, J shed 5 bases, and the junction held 8 bases outside the gene matches. The CDR3 spells CASSLGLAGSRETQYF. CDR3 in DNA: TGTGCCAGCAGCCTGGGACTAGCGGGGTCTAGGGAGACCCAGTACTTC. Complete variable domain (other parts from reference TRBV7-9 and TRBJ2-5): DTGVSQNPRHKITKRGQNVTFRCDPISEHNRLYWYRQTLGQGPEFLTYFQNEAQLEKSRLLSDRFSAERPKGSFSTLEIQRTEQGDSAMYLCASSLGLAGSRETQYFGPGTRLLVL.

The rearrangement uses TRBV28 and TRBJ2-1, with TRBD2 identical over 10 bases. The germline CDR1 and CDR2 sequences are MDHEN and SYDVKM. The V gene end was trimmed by 3 bases and the J gene end by 2 bases; junction bases not matched to a gene: 4. This CDR3 has 16 amino acids. This CDR3 reads CASSLGGTSAYNEQFF. Written as DNA, the CDR3 is TGTGCCAGCAGTTTGGGGGGGACTAGCGCCTACAATGAGCAGTTCTTC.

The J gene is TRBJ2-1, the V gene TRBV11-2; TRBD2 agrees at 11 bases. Per germline, CDR1 SGHAT and CDR2 FQNNGV. The CDR3 sequence is 19 residues long. After removal of 5 bases from V and 13 bases from J, the junction contained 25 bases not matched to a gene. The CDR3 is CASSRGRGQTLGLAAIQFF. The CDR3 DNA reads as TGTGCCAGCAGCCGGGGAAGGGGGCAGACTCTGGGACTAGCGGCGATTCAGTTCTTC.

The V and J genes are TRBV28 and TRBJ1-6; unclear D gene. The CDR3 loop spans 16 amino acids. The V end was cut by 4 bases, the J end by 0 bases, with 10 bases between. Looked up from germline, CDR1 is MDHEN and CDR2 is SYDVKM. The CDR3 DNA is TGTGCCAGCAGTTCGGTGCAGAGCTCCTATAATTCACCCCTCCACTTT. Its protein is CASSSVQSSYNSPLHF.

This rearrangement joins TRBV18 to TRBJ2-3; 10 nucleotides line up with TRBD1. V was pared by 7 bases and J by 4 bases, with 5 bases of the junction left unmatched. The CDR3 length is 14 residues. Per the germline V gene, CDR1 is KGHSH and CDR2 is LQKENI. CDR3 sequence (DNA): TGTGCCAGCTACCGGGACAGGGGTTCAGATACGCAGTATTTT. Its translation is CASYRDRGSDTQYF.

The rearrangement uses TRBV12-5 and TRBJ2-4, with D possibly TRBD2 on 5 matching bases. V was shortened by 7 bases and J by 0 bases, with 13 bases between the two germline ends. The germline gives CDR1 LGHNT, CDR2 FRNRAP. CDR3 size: 15 residues. The CDR3, as DNA: TGTGCTAGTGCCCTCGACCGGGGAGCCAAAAACATTCAGTACTTC. Encoded protein: CASALDRGAKNIQYF.

This chain uses TRBV6-4 with TRBJ1-6, with 7 bases that match TRBD1. The J segment lost 8 bases and the V segment lost 3 bases, leaving 1 base of the junction unmatched. The V gene's germline CDR1 is MRHNA and CDR2 SNTAGT. CDR3 size: 13 residues. CDR3 DNA: TGTGCCAGCAGTGAGGACAGGCATTCACCCCTCCACTTT. Encoded protein: CASSEDRHSPLHF.

This chain uses TRBV30 with TRBJ1-2, with D unclear. The V gene's germline CDR1 is GTSNPN and CDR2 SVGIG (reference sequence). CDR3 length: 15 amino acids. Trimming removed 3 bases from V and 4 bases from J, with 18 bases in between. The CDR3 DNA reads TGTGCCTGGAGGGTGGGGAGGGCAGAGGTCTATGGCTACACCTTC. Translating gives CAWRVGRAEVYGYTF. Based on the CDR3 plus reference TRBV30 and TRBJ1-2, the full variable domain is SQTIHQWPATLVQPVGSPLSLECTVEGTSNPNLYWYRQAAGRGLQLLFYSVGIGQISSEVPQNLSASRPQDRQFILSSKKLLLSDSGFYLCAWRVGRAEVYGYTFGSGTRLTVV.

The chain combines TRBV27 with TRBJ2-3; D possibly matches TRBD1 or TRBD2 (6 bases each). The CDR3 has 15 residues. Germline values: CDR1 MNHEY, CDR2 SMNVEV (reference sequence). V lost 11 bases, J lost 5 bases, and 23 bases lay in between. The CDR3 DNA follows: TGTGCCGCCCGGTATAGGGGGGTCGCGGGAGATACGCAGTATTTT. Protein: CAARYRGVAGDTQYF.

The DNA for the CDR3 is TGCAGCGTTGTAGCGGGAGTCGATGAGCAGTTCTTC. Translating gives CSVVAGVDEQFF. The V call is TRBV29-1, the J call TRBJ2-1, with 9 bases fitting TRBD2. CDR3 length: 12 residues. Germline assignment: CDR1 SQVTM and CDR2 ANQGSEA. V lost 4 bases and J lost 8; bases outside the gene matches: 3.

The V and J genes are TRBV6-5 and TRBJ2-7, with D tentatively TRBD1 or TRBD2 (7 bases each). The CDR3 sequence is 14 residues long. The germline gives CDR1 MNHEY, CDR2 SVGAGI. The V gene lost 4 bases and the J gene lost 2 bases, with 12 bases spanning the gap. CDR3 region: CASSLTGTTYEQYF. CDR3 DNA sequence: TGTGCCAGCAGTTTGACAGGGACTACCTACGAGCAGTACTTC.

V usage is TRBV19 and J usage is TRBJ2-2; D not certain. Per germline, CDR1 LNHDA and CDR2 SQIVND (reference sequence). Trimming took 11 bases from V and 4 from J, leaving 14 bases between them. CDR3 length equals 13 residues. Here the CDR3 DNA reads TGTGCCGCCCCACCCGAGGCCACCGGGGAGCTGTTTTTT. This gives the protein CAAPPEATGELFF.

The genes are TRBV11-2 and TRBJ2-1, with D uncertain. Germline V CDR1 and CDR2: SGHAT, FQNNGV. The CDR3 has 16 amino acids. V gave up 5 bases and J gave up 0 bases, with 14 bases separating them. CDR3 DNA sequence: TGTGCCAGCAGCACTCCAGCGTTAAGCTCCTACAATGAGCAGTTCTTC. Protein sequence: CASSTPALSSYNEQFF. Combining the CDR3 with reference TRBV11-2 and TRBJ2-1 gives the whole variable domain EAGVAQSPRYKIIEKRQSVAFWCNPISGHATLYWYQQILGQGPKLLIQFQNNGVVDDSQLPKDRFSAERLKGVDSTLKIQPAKLEDSAVYLCASSTPALSSYNEQFFGPGTRLTVL.

The genes are TRBV5-1 and TRBJ1-2; 11 positions agree with TRBD1. Germline lookup yields CDR1 SGHRS and CDR2 YFSETQ. The ends lost 4 bases at V and 7 bases at J; junction bases unmatched: 6. The CDR3 is 14 amino acids. DNA of the CDR3: TGCGCCAGCAGCCCGGAGGGACAGGGGGGTGGCTACACCTTC. Its translation: CASSPEGQGGGYTF.

The chain combines TRBV6-6 with TRBJ1-6; tentatively, D is TRBD1 (6 bases). The CDR3 consists of 15 residues. The germline V gene has CDR1 MNHNY and CDR2 SVGAGI (reference sequence). Deletions cut 7 bases from V and 7 bases from J, with 17 bases between. The chain's CDR3 is CASIFTGTPNSPLHF. The CDR3 DNA reads TGTGCCAGCATCTTTACCGGGACACCCAATTCACCCCTCCACTTT.

V usage is TRBV15 and J usage is TRBJ1-4, with D perhaps matching TRBD1 (6 bases). V lost 3 bases, J lost 5 bases, and 10 bases lay in between. The CDR3 spans 14 residues. Germline CDR1 LNHNV, CDR2 YYDKDF (reference sequence). The CDR3 reads CATSSPTGNEKLFF. DNA for the CDR3: TGTGCCACCAGCAGCCCGACAGGAAATGAAAAACTGTTTTTT.

CDR3 region: CASPGLAGREYF. The CDR3 DNA follows: TGTGCCAGTCCGGGACTAGCGGGGCGGGAGTACTTC. The rearrangement links TRBV6-4 to TRBJ2-7; TRBD2 matches 13 bases. Trimming took 9 bases from V and 11 from J; bases not matched to a gene: 7. CDR3 length equals 12 residues. Per germline, CDR1 MRHNA and CDR2 SNTAGT.

The V gene is TRBV9, the J gene TRBJ1-1; 9 bases agree with TRBD1. The germline gives CDR1 SGDLS, CDR2 YYNGEE. The CDR3 extends over 14 amino acids. J was trimmed by 5 bases and V by 4 bases; bases with no gene match: 6. In nucleotides, the CDR3 is TGTGCCAGCAGCCCCTGGGACAGGGATACTGAAGCTTTCTTT. This gives the protein CASSPWDRDTEAFF.

V and J are TRBV28 and TRBJ2-1; 8 bases map to TRBD2. Germline V gives CDR1 MDHEN, CDR2 SYDVKM. This CDR3 is 18 amino acids long. V was pared by 6 bases and J by 2 bases, with 15 bases of the junction left unmatched. CDR3 loop: CASSPGWSGSGTYNEQFF. In DNA, the CDR3 is TGTGCCAGCAGCCCCGGATGGAGCGGGAGTGGAACCTACAATGAGCAGTTCTTC.

The rearrangement uses TRBV9 and TRBJ2-5; perhaps TRBD1 as D (5 bases). The J call may be faulty, since TRBJ2-7 better matches the DNA end. CDR1 and CDR2 (germline): SGDLS, YYNGEE. This CDR3 contains 13 residues. CDR3 sequence: CASSAGHVDEQYF. The CDR3, as DNA: TGTGCCAGCAGCGCAGGACATGTCGACGAGCAGTACTTC.

The rearrangement links TRBV7-9 to TRBJ2-2; the D is unclear. There are 12 residues in the CDR3. CDR1 SEHNR and CDR2 FQNEAQ come from the germline V gene (reference sequence). V gave up 5 bases and J gave up 6 bases, with 7 bases separating them. CDR3 region: CASSQTSGELFF. Here the CDR3 DNA reads TGTGCCAGCAGCCAGACGTCCGGGGAGCTGTTTTTT.

The chain combines TRBV23-1 with TRBJ1-6; weak D call: TRBD1 (5 bases). TRBV23-1 is an ORF for which the function is uncertain. Trimming stripped 0 bases from V and 0 bases from J, with 15 bases between. This CDR3 has 19 residues. CDR3 nucleotides: TGCGCCAGCAGTCAATCTAGGTGGGGGAAAAGCTCCTATAATTCACCCCTCCACTTT. It codes for CASSQSRWGKSSYNSPLHF.

This clone occurred a few times. This chain uses TRBV30 with TRBJ1-5; D is undetermined. Between the trimmed V and J ends, which lost 2 bases and 7 bases, there was a span of 12 bases. CDR3 length equals 13 residues. Germline V gene lookup returns CDR1 GTSNPN and CDR2 SVGIG (reference sequence). The CDR3 spells CAWSIGDRQPQHF. The CDR3 nucleotides are TGTGCCTGGAGTATCGGGGATCGGCAGCCCCAGCATTTT.

This clone came up once. The chain links TRBV5-4 to TRBJ1-3, with D hard to call. V gave up 4 bases and J gave up 1 base, with 15 bases separating them. CDR1 is SGHNT, CDR2 YYREEE, per germline (reference sequence). There are 16 residues in the CDR3. The CDR3 is CASSRAGRDSGNTIYF. The CDR3, as DNA: TGTGCCAGCAGCCGTGCCGGGAGAGATTCTGGAAACACCATATATTTT.